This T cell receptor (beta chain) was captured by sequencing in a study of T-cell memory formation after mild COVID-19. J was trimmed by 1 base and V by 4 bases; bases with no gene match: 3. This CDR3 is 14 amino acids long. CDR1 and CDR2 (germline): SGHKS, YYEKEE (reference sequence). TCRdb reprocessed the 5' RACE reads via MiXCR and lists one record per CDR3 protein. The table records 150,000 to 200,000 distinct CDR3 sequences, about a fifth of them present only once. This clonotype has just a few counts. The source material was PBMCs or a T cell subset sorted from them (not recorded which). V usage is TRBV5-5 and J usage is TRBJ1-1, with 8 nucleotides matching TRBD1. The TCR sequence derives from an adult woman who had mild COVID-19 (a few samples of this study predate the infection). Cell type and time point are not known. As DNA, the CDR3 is TGTGCCAGCAGCCATGGACAGGGGAACACTGAAGCTTTCTTT. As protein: CASSHGQGNTEAFF.